These 4 T cell receptor beta chains share one sample of origin, sequenced in a study of T cells in Graves' hyperthyroidism and ophthalmopathy. Amplified regions were TCR beta CDR3 sequences from RNA transcripts. RT-PCR in the first round (using the HTBI primer set) targeted the TCR CDR3. One entry per CDR3 protein, called by TCRdb with MiXCR from the multiplex PCR reads. The sample has 400,000 or so distinct CDR3 sequences, approximately 14% seen once. The sample taken for sequencing was blood. Every receptor here comes from a woman aged 55-75 years with Graves' ophthalmopathy.

This CDR3 reads CASSSRASVGGEQFF. The CDR3 bases are TGTGCCAGCAGCTCACGGGCCTCGGTTGGTGGTGAGCAGTTCTTC. The V call is TRBV5-5, the J call TRBJ2-1; D not resolved. Trimming cost V 3 bases and J 9 bases, with 19 bases left between them. The germline gives CDR1 SGHKS, CDR2 YYEKEE (reference sequence). The CDR3 has 15 residues.

This clonotype was counted between two and nine times. The chain recombines TRBV7-9 with TRBJ2-7; 9 bases match TRBD2. The V segment lost 1 base and the J segment 0 bases; nucleotides outside the gene matches: 1. CDR3 size: 15 residues. CDR1 and CDR2 from the germline V gene are SEHNR and FQNEAQ (reference sequence). Here the CDR3 reads CASSLGTSVSYEQYF. Written as DNA, the CDR3 is TGTGCCAGCAGCTTAGGGACTAGCGTCTCCTACGAGCAGTACTTC.

This clonotype was seen more than once but under ten times. The chain has TRBV20-1 and TRBJ2-5; 13 nucleotides match TRBD2. The length of the CDR3 is 16 residues. Per germline, CDR1 DFQATT and CDR2 SNEGSKA (reference sequence). V lost 5 bases, J lost 0 bases, and 6 bases stayed unmatched. The CDR3 coding sequence is TGCAGTGCTCCTATGGGACTAGCGGGGTACCAAGAGACCCAGTACTTC. This encodes CSAPMGLAGYQETQYF.

This clonotype was detected many times. The chain recombines TRBV5-1 with TRBJ2-1; D is undetermined. The V gene's germline CDR1 is SGHRS and CDR2 YFSETQ. There are 14 residues in the CDR3. V was trimmed by 0 bases and J by 6 bases, leaving 10 bases between them. CDR3 protein: CASSLEGNVNEQFF. CDR3 coding DNA: TGCGCCAGCAGCTTGGAGGGTAACGTCAATGAGCAGTTCTTC.